The table lists the clone carrying this T cell receptor (beta chain) with a few counts. Its antigen remains unidentified. V shed 5 bases, J shed 0 bases, and the junction held 7 bases outside the gene matches. Germline CDR1 is SQVTM and CDR2 is ANQGSEA. The CDR3 is 15 residues long. Each TCR beta library was made by quantitative 5'-RACE that incorporated molecular barcodes. TCRdb independently ran MiXCR on the 5' RACE reads; one entry per CDR3 protein. The table has about 220,000 distinct CDR3 sequences, roughly 25% seen once. The data were taken from a study of CD8 T cells in ankylosing spondylitis. Study-wide findings and caveats: Typical of ankylosing spondylitis blood, it appeared, was a TCR beta motif of 7 or 8 highly homologous variants. According to the report, clones linked to the disease were significantly enriched in matched synovial fluid samples taken from ankylosing spondylitis patients.

V gene TRBV29-1 combines with J gene TRBJ2-3; 8 nucleotides agree with TRBD2. Sequencing was carried out using blood, either unsorted or a sorted T cell fraction (not recorded which). This TCR was recovered from a male donor with ankylosing spondylitis or in good health (not recorded which). The CDR3 bases are TGCAGCGTTCAAAATAGCGGGACTAGCACAGATACGCAGTATTTT. This translates into CSVQNSGTSTDTQYF.